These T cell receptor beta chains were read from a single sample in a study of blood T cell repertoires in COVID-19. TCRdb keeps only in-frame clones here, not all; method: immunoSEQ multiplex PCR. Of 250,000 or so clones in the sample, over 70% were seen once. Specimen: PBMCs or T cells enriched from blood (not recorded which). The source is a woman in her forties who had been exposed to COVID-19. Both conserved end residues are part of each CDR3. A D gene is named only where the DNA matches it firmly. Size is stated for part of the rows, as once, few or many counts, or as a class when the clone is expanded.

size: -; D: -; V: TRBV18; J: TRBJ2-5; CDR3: CASSSDWPEETQYF; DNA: TGTGCCAGCTCATCGGACTGGCCAGAAGAGACCCAGTACTTC
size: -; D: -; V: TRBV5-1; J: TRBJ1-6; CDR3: CASSFVSGGSPLHF; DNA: TGCGCCAGCAGCTTTGTCAGTGGCGGTTCACCCCTCCACTTT
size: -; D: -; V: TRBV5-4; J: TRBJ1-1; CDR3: CASSKTAGDAEAFF; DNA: TGTGCCAGCAGCAAAACAGCCGGCGACGCTGAAGCTTTCTTT
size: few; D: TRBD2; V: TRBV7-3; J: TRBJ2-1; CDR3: CASSREAGASNHEQFF; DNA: TGTGCCAGCAGCAGAGAAGCGGGGGCCAGTAACCATGAGCAGTTCTTC
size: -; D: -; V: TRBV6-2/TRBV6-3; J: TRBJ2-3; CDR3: CASSLRDIFTDTQYF; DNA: TGTGCCAGCAGTCTGAGGGACATCTTCACAGATACGCAGTATTTT
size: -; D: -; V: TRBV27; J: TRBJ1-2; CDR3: CASSGSSRTNYGYTF; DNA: TGTGCCAGCAGTGGGTCTAGCCGGACCAACTATGGCTACACCTTC
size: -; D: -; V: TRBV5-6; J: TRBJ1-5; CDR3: CASSLGGSFSNQPQHF; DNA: TGTGCCAGCAGCTTGGGGGGCAGCTTCTCCAATCAGCCCCAGCATTTT
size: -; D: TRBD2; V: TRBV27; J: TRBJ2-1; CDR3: CASSFLNPTGRAEGEQFF; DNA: TGTGCCAGCAGTTTTTTAAACCCTACGGGGAGGGCGGAGGGTGAGCAGTTCTTC
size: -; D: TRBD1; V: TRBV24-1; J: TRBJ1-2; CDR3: CATSDGRDRGGYTF; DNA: TGTGCCACCAGTGATGGCCGGGACAGGGGGGGCTACACCTTC
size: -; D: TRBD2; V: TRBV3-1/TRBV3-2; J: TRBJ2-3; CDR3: CASSQVGGRAEDTQYF; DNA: TGTGCCAGCAGCCAAGTGGGCGGGAGGGCCGAAGATACGCAGTATTTT
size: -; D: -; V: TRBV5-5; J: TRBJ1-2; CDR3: CASSLDKQGGYGYTF; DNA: TGTGCCAGCAGCTTGGACAAACAGGGCGGATATGGCTACACCTTC
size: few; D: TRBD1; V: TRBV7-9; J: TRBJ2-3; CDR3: CASSFRQGTAKGDTQYF; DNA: TGTGCCAGCAGCTTCAGACAGGGCACAGCTAAGGGAGATACGCAGTATTTT
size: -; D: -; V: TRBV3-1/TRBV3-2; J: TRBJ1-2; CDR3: CASSQADTDGYTF; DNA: TGTGCCAGCAGCCAAGCCGACACGGATGGCTACACCTTC
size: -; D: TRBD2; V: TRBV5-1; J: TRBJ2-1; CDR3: CASRRPGLSGQFF; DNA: TGCGCCAGCAGGAGACCGGGACTATCAGGGCAGTTCTTC
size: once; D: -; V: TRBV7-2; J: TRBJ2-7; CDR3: CASSLARVSYEQYF; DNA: TGTGCCAGCAGCTTAGCGAGGGTCTCCTACGAGCAGTACTTC
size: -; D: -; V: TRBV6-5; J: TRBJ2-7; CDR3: CASSTRSTYEQYF; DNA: TGTGCCAGCAGTACCCGGTCCACCTACGAGCAGTACTTC
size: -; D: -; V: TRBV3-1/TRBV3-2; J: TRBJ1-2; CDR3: CASSQQAYGYTF; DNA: TGTGCCAGCAGCCAGCAGGCCTATGGCTACACCTTC
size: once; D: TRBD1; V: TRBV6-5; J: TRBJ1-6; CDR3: CASSSGTGILSPLHF; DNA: TGTGCCAGCAGTTCCGGGACAGGGATTCTTTCACCCCTCCACTTT
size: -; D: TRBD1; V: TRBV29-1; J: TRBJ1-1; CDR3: CSVEPGGRTTEAFF; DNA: TGCAGCGTTGAACCAGGGGGGCGAACGACTGAAGCTTTCTTT
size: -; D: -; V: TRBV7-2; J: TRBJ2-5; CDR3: CASSFGETQYF; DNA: TGTGCCAGCAGCTTCGGAGAGACCCAGTACTTC
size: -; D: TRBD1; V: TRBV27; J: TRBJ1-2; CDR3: CASSYRDRGHGYTF; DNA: TGTGCCAGCAGTTACCGGGACAGGGGCCATGGCTACACCTTC
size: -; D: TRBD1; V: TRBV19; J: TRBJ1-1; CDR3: CAISGDRGPNTEAFF; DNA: TGTGCCATTAGTGGGGACAGGGGGCCGAACACTGAAGCTTTCTTT
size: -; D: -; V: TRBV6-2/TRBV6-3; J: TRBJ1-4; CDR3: CASSYGRTNEKLFF; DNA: TGTGCCAGCAGTTACGGCAGAACTAATGAAAAACTGTTTTTT
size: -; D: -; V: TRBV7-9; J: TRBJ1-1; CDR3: CASSLVGRGSVYEAFF; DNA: TGTGCCAGCAGCTTAGTGGGGAGGGGGTCGGTCTATGAAGCTTTCTTT
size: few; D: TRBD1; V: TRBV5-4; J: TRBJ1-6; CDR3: CASSRTGDNSPLHF; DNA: TGTGCCAGCAGCCGGACAGGAGATAATTCACCCCTCCACTTT
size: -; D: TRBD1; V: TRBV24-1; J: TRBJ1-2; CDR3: CATSDGDRGSLYYGYTF; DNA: TGTGCCACCAGTGATGGGGACAGGGGAAGCCTGTACTATGGCTACACCTTC
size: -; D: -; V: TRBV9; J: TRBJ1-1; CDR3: CASSVGTVGAAFF; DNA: TGTGCCAGCAGCGTAGGGACAGTTGGCGCCGCTTTCTTT
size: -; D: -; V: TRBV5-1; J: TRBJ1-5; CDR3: CASSLAGMSNQPQHF; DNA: TGTGCCAGCAGCTTGGCAGGGATGAGCAATCAGCCCCAGCATTTT
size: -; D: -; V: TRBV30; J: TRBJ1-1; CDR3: CAWNNRMNTEAFF; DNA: TGTGCCTGGAACAACCGAATGAACACTGAAGCTTTCTTT
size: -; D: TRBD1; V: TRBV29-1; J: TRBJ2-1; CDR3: CSVESVGQGLYNEQFF; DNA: TGCAGCGTTGAATCAGTGGGACAGGGGCTCTACAATGAGCAGTTCTTC
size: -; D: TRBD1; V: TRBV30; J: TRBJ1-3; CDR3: CAWNRGGNTIYF; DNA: TGTGCCTGGAACAGGGGTGGAAACACCATATATTTT
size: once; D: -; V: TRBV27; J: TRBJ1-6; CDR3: CASSRGQIYNSPLHF; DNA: TGTGCCAGCAGCCGCGGACAGATATATAATTCACCCCTCCACTTT
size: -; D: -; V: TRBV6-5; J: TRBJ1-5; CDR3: CASSLQGLGNQPQHF; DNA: TGTGCCAGCAGTCTTCAGGGGCTCGGCAATCAGCCCCAGCATTTT
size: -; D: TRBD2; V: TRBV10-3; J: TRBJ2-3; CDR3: CAISVGWRGSTDTQYF; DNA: TGTGCCATCAGTGTCGGTTGGCGGGGGAGCACAGATACGCAGTATTTT
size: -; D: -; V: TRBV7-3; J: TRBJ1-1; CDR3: CASSRGGTHQDVAFF; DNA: TGTGCCAGCAGCCGGGGAGGCACCCACCAAGATGTAGCTTTCTTT
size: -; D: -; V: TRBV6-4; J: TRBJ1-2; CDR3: CASSTTGSYGYTF; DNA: TGTGCCAGCAGTACCACAGGGAGCTATGGCTACACCTTC
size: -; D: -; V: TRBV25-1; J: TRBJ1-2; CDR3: CASSGFPQQGTYGYTF; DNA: TGTGCCAGCAGTGGCTTTCCCCAACAGGGAACCTATGGCTACACCTTC
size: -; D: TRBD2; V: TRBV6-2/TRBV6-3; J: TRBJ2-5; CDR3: CASSSTSGGGGTQYF; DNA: TGTGCCAGCAGTTCTACTAGCGGGGGGGGCGGGACCCAGTACTTC
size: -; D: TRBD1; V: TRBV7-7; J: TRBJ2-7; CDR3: CASSLAGGAGYEQYF; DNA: TGTGCCAGCAGCTTAGCAGGGGGCGCGGGTTACGAGCAGTACTTC
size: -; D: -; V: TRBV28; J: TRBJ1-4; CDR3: CASSPAQGSNEKLFF; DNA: TGTGCCAGCAGCCCCGCGCAGGGCTCTAATGAAAAACTGTTTTTT
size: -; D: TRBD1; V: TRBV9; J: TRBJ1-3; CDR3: CASSARGQGNTIYF; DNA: TGTGCCAGCAGCGCCCGGGGACAGGGAAACACCATATATTTT
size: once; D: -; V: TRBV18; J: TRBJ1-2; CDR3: CASSPPLAGSYTF; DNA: TGTGCCAGCTCACCACCCCTTGCGGGCAGCTACACCTTC
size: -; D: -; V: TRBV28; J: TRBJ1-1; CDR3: CASSLTLRGPTTEAFF; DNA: TGTGCCAGCAGTTTAACCTTGAGAGGCCCGACCACTGAAGCTTTCTTT
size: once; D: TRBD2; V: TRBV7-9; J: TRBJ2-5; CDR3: CASTPTSGGEETQYF; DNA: TGTGCCAGCACCCCGACTAGCGGGGGGGAGGAGACCCAGTACTTC
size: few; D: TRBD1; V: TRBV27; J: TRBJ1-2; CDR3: CASRGTGARYGYTF; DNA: TGTGCCAGCAGGGGGACAGGGGCTCGCTATGGCTACACCTTC
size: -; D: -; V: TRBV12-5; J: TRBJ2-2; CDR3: CASGPSGDLGTGELFF; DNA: TGTGCTAGTGGCCCGAGTGGGGACTTAGGCACCGGGGAGCTGTTTTTT
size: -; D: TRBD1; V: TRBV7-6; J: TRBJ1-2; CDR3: CASSLGQGLEGYTF; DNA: TGTGCCAGCAGCTTAGGACAGGGGTTAGAGGGCTACACCTTC
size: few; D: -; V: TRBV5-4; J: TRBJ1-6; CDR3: CASSLGATNSPLHF; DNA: TGTGCCAGCAGCTTGGGTGCTACCAATTCACCCCTCCACTTT
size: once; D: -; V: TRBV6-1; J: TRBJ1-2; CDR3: CASSDLTGYGYTF; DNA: TGTGCCAGCAGTGATCTGACAGGTTATGGCTACACCTTC
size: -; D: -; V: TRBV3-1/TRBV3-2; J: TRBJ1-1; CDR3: CASSQENTGTFEAFF; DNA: TGTGCCAGCAGCCAAGAAAACACCGGGACATTTGAAGCTTTCTTT
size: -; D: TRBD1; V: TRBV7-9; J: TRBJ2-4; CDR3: CASSLVGMGQGVTKNIQYF; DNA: TGTGCCAGCAGCTTAGTCGGGATGGGGCAGGGGGTTACTAAAAACATTCAGTACTTC
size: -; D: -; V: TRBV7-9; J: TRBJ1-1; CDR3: CASSPRNTEAFF; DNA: TGTGCCAGCAGCCCCAGGAACACTGAAGCTTTCTTT
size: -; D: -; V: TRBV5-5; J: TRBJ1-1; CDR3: CASSLAPRNTEAFF; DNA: TGTGCCAGCAGCTTGGCGCCGAGAAACACTGAAGCTTTCTTT
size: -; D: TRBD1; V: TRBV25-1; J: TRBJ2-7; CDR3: CASSPPGQGYEQYF; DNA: TGTGCCAGCAGCCCCCCGGGACAGGGTTACGAGCAGTACTTC
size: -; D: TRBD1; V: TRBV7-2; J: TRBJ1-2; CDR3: CASSVGGNRRRDGYTF; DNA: TGTGCCAGCAGCGTAGGGGGCAATCGTCGTAGGGATGGCTACACCTTC
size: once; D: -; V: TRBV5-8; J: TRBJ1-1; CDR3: CASSLGALVAEAFF; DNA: TGTGCCAGCAGCTTAGGGGCGCTGGTCGCTGAAGCTTTCTTT